A selection of T cell receptor beta chains follows, all from one sample in a study of spatial heterogeneity in lung cancer. In TCRdb, the 5' RACE reads were re-called with MiXCR into one record per CDR3 protein. The data hold about 29,000 distinct CDR3 sequences, with 7% to 7.5% observed a single time. Material: lung tumor tissue, obtained at surgery. These TCRs come from a male donor with early-stage non-small cell lung cancer. Both conserved end residues are part of each CDR3. D genes are given only for firm matches. For some rows the clone size is stated as once, few or many, or as a class when expanded; others skip it.

cdr3_nt cdr3_aa j_call v_call d_call clone_size
TGTGCCAGCTCGTTACCCCGTAGGGTAGGGCTCCGGAGGCCCGCTCACAATGAGCAGTTCTTC CASSLPRRVGLRRPAHNEQFF TRBJ2-1 TRBV5-4 - many
TGTGCCAGCACGCCGGGGGACAGACCCTACGAGCAGTACTTC CASTPGDRPYEQYF TRBJ2-7 TRBV28 - many
TGCGCCAGCAGCTCCTCGCGGGCAGATACGCAGTATTTT CASSSSRADTQYF TRBJ2-3 TRBV5-1 - many
TGTGCCAGCAGCCGGGACTCCTATGGCTACACCTTC CASSRDSYGYTF TRBJ1-2 TRBV7-9 - many
TGTGCCAGCAGTGATGATGAGCAGTTCTTC CASSDDEQFF TRBJ2-1 TRBV2 - few
TGTGCCAGCAGCATCGACAGGGCTAGCACAGATACGCAGTATTTT CASSIDRASTDTQYF TRBJ2-3 TRBV5-4 TRBD1 -
TGTGCCACCAGCACGCGGACAACTGGGGCCAACGTCCTGACTTTC CATSTRTTGANVLTF TRBJ2-6 TRBV15 - many
TGTGCCAGCAGCCAGACGGACCTCTATGGCTACACCTTC CASSQTDLYGYTF TRBJ1-2 TRBV3-1 - many
TGTGCCAGCAGTTTATCCACCTTTCAGGGATACGAGCAGTACTTC CASSLSTFQGYEQYF TRBJ2-7 TRBV27 - many
TGCGCCAGCAGTTGGGACTATAATTCACCCCTCCACTTT CASSWDYNSPLHF TRBJ1-6 TRBV5-1 - many
TGTGCCAGCAGTTACTCGATAGATACGCAGTATTTT CASSYSIDTQYF TRBJ2-3 TRBV6-2/TRBV6-3 - few
TGTGCCAGCAGCTCAACTAGCGGCACAGATACGCAGTATTTT CASSSTSGTDTQYF TRBJ2-3 TRBV7-2 TRBD2 -
TGTGCCAGCAGTCGACAGGATCTCTACGAGCAGTACTTC CASSRQDLYEQYF TRBJ2-7 TRBV5-8 - many
TGCAGCGTTGAAGACGGTCTCTGGGTAGATACGCAGTATTTT CSVEDGLWVDTQYF TRBJ2-3 TRBV29-1 - many
TGTGCCAGCAGCCAAGATCCGGGGACCTTTGAGACCCAGTACTTC CASSQDPGTFETQYF TRBJ2-5 TRBV4-2 - -
TGTGCCAGCAGCCAAGTACTGAACCCCCTCTACGAGCAGTACTTC CASSQVLNPLYEQYF TRBJ2-7 TRBV4-2 - medium-sized
TGTGCCAGCAGCTTAGCAGGCGGAAGCTCTGGGGCCAACGTCCTGACTTTC CASSLAGGSSGANVLTF TRBJ2-6 TRBV11-3 - medium-sized
TGTGCCTGTATGCGCCAGGGTAGGAACACCGGGGAGCTGTTTTTT CACMRQGRNTGELFF TRBJ2-2 TRBV30 - many
TGTGCCAGCAGCCCACTGAGGACTAGCGGGGGGCCATACAATGAGCAGTTCTTC CASSPLRTSGGPYNEQFF TRBJ2-1 TRBV7-2 TRBD2 -
TGTGCCAGCAGTTACAGGGCAGGCAATGAAAAACTGTTTTTT CASSYRAGNEKLFF TRBJ1-4 TRBV6-5 - many
TGCAGTGCTAGAGCGGGAACAGGGTATGAAGAGACCCAGTACTTC CSARAGTGYEETQYF TRBJ2-5 TRBV20-1 - many
TGTGCCAGCAGTTACTCGAGTAGGGCCCAAGAGACCCAGTACTTC CASSYSSRAQETQYF TRBJ2-5 TRBV6-2/TRBV6-3 - -
TGTGCCAGCAGTTTTGGGACAGCTGTATCTGACACCTACGAGCAGTACTTC CASSFGTAVSDTYEQYF TRBJ2-7 TRBV28 TRBD1 many
TGTGCCACCAGCAGAGGCCCGCCGGGGCCTCTCTACAATGAGCAGTTCTTC CATSRGPPGPLYNEQFF TRBJ2-1 TRBV15 - -
TGCGCCAGCAGCCCGACAGGGTCAGTCGGCACCGGGGAGCTGTTTTTT CASSPTGSVGTGELFF TRBJ2-2 TRBV5-1 TRBD1 few
TGCGCCAGCAGCTACGGGACAGATACGCAGTATTTT CASSYGTDTQYF TRBJ2-3 TRBV5-1 - many
TGCAGTGCTAGAACCCCGAGCTCCTATAATTCACCCCTCCACTTT CSARTPSSYNSPLHF TRBJ1-6 TRBV20-1 - many
TGTGCCAGCATCACTCCGGGACAGGGCGACGTCCTGACTTTC CASITPGQGDVLTF TRBJ2-6 TRBV28 TRBD1 many
TGCGCCAGCAGTGAGTCGCCGGGCAGCTCCTACGAGCAGTACTTC CASSESPGSSYEQYF TRBJ2-7 TRBV10-2 - -
TGTGCCAGCACGTCCGTGGCCAAAAACATTCAGTACTTC CASTSVAKNIQYF TRBJ2-4 TRBV12-3/TRBV12-4 - many
TGTGCCAGCAGCTTACGTCGGGGGGAAGGAGAGACCCAGTACTTC CASSLRRGEGETQYF TRBJ2-5 TRBV7-2 TRBD2 many
TGTGCCAGCAGCTTATATGGGGGAGGAAATGAGCAGTTCTTC CASSLYGGGNEQFF TRBJ2-1 TRBV7-2 - many
TGTGCCAGCAGCTTGGGAGCGGGGGGGCCGAGGGAGCAGTACTTC CASSLGAGGPREQYF TRBJ2-7 TRBV5-6 TRBD2 many
TGTGCCATCAGTGGGCCGGACAGGGGAAACAATGAGCAGTTCTTC CAISGPDRGNNEQFF TRBJ2-1 TRBV10-3 TRBD1 many
TGTGCCAGCAGTGGGCAGGGGTCTTCACCCCTCCACTTT CASSGQGSSPLHF TRBJ1-6 TRBV2 - medium-sized
TGTGCCAGCAGCCAGACTAGCGGGGTCAATGAGCAGTTCTTC CASSQTSGVNEQFF TRBJ2-1 TRBV4-2 TRBD2 -
TGTGCCAGCATCCCGGGACAGCTTAACACCGGGGAGCTGTTTTTT CASIPGQLNTGELFF TRBJ2-2 TRBV28 TRBD1 many
TGTGCCATCAGTGAGGAGGGGACAGATACGCAGTATTTT CAISEEGTDTQYF TRBJ2-3 TRBV10-3 - many
TGTGCCAGCAGCCAACATAGAGGCAGGGCAAACATGAACACTGAAGCTTTCTTT CASSQHRGRANMNTEAFF TRBJ1-1 TRBV11-2 - many
TGTGCCAGCATGGGCAGAGAAGAGACCCAGTACTTC CASMGREETQYF TRBJ2-5 TRBV12-3/TRBV12-4 - few